This TCR beta chain emerged from a study of CD8 T cells in ankylosing spondylitis. Study-wide points: Seemingly distinctive of ankylosing spondylitis blood was a TCR beta motif formed by eight highly homologous variants. Matched ankylosing spondylitis synovial fluid reportedly contained a significantly enriched population of disease-linked clones. Earlier literature documents some of the motif variants in reactive arthritis synovial fluid and blood. Peripheral blood samples showed relatively rare disease-linked clones, and these clones were CD8+.

Worth noting for this clonotype: Its specificity is unknown.

The CDR3 runs to 15 residues. Germline V CDR1 and CDR2: SGHRS, YFSETQ. The ends lost 4 bases at V and 2 bases at J; junction bases unmatched: 9. Preparation of TCR beta libraries was done by quantitative 5'-RACE with molecular barcodes. Using its own MiXCR run on the 5' RACE reads, TCRdb lists one record per CDR3 protein. The data contain a few hundred thousand distinct CDR3 sequences, around 16% of them seen just once; the ten biggest clones take up about 42%. The sample consisted of blood, either unsorted or a sorted T cell fraction (not recorded which). The chain employs TRBV5-1 and TRBJ2-7, with 7 bases matching TRBD1. This clonotype originated in a male donor with ankylosing spondylitis. The CDR3 DNA sequence: TGCGCCAGCAGCCAGGGGGAAGGGCCTACCTACGAGCAGTACTTC. Translated, it gives CASSQGEGPTYEQYF.